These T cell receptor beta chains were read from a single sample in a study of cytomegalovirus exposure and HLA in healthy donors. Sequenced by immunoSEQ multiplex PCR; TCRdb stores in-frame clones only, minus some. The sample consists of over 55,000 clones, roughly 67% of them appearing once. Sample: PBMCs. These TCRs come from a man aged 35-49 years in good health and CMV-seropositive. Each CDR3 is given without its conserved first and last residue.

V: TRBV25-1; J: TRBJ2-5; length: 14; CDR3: ASSERVRGGLGTQY
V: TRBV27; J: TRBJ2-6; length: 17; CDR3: ASRHVLTPRNSGANVLT
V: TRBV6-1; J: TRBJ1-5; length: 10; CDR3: ASSFSNQPQH
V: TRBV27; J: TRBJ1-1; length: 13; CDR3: ASSRSTGAVTEAF
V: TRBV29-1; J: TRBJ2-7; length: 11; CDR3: SVERQGASEQY
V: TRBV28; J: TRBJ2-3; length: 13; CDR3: ASISLTDHTDTQY
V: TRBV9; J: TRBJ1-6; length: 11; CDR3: ASSVEMSSPLH
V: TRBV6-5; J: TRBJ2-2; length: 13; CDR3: ASRRQGVDTGELF
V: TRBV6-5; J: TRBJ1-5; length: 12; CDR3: ASRYLDGDQPQH
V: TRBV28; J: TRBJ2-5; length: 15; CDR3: ASSRTSLRRLRETQY
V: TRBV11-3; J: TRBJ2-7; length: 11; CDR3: ASSGGGRYEQY
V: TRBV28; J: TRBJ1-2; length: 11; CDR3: ASSLQGGYGYT
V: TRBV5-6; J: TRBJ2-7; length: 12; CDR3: ASSFVGGTYEQY
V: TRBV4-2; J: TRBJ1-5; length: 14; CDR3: ASSQDVLQGWQPQH
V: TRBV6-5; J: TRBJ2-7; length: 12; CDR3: ASSPTGYVFEQY
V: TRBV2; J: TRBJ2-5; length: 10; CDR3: ASGQQEETQY
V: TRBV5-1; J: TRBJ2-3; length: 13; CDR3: ASSLVAPGTDTQY
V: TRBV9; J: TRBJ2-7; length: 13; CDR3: ASSGYVQGTYEQY
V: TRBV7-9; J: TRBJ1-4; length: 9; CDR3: ASTQNEKLF
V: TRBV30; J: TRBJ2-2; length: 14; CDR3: AWRKRTTHHTGELF
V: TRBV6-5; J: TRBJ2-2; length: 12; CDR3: ASNSGSPTGELF
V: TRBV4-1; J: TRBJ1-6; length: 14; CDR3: ASRLAPGQGISPLH
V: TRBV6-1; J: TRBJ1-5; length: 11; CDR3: ASLGTGIQPQH
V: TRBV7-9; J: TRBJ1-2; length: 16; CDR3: ASSLPKRPGTGKVGYT
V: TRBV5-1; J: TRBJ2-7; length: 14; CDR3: ASSTTSGQSSYEQY
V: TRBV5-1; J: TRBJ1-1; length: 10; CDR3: ASSPRGSEAF
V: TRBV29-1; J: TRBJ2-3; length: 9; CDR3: SVAQADTQY
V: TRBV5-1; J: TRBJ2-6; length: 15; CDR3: ASSLTPTGLRANVLT
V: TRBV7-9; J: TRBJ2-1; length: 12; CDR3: ASSPGGGWDEQF
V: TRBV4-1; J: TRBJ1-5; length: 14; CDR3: ASSQAGTGLNQPQH
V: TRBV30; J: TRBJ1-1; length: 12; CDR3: AWKGESAGTEAF
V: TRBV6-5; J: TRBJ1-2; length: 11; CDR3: ASRFDRNYGYT
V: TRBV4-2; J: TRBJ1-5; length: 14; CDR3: ASSQDRGGTGQPQH
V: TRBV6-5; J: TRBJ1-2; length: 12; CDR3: ASSYDGQGYGYT
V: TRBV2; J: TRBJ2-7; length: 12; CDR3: ASSSTGQTYEQY
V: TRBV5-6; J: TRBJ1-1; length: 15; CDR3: ASSLRGSYGMNTEAF
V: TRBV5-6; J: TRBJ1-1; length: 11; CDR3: ASSSDRGMIAF
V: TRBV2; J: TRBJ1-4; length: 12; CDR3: ASMNQATNEKLF
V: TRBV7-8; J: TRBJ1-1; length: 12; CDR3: ASSAQRSGTEAF
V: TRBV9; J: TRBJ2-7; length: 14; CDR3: ASSVGALAGYYEQY
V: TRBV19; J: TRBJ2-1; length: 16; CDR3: ASSLRPPLRVSYNEQF
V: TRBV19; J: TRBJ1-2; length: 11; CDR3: ASSRTVYLGYT
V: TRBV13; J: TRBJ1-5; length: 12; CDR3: ASSLGGSGQPQH
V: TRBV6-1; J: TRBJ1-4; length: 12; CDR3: ASSRQGASEKLF
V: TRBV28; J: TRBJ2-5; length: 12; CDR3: ALGASGSGETQY
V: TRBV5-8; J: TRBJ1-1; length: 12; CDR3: ASSLRGGWTEAF
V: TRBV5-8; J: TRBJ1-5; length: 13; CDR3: ASSLWSGGRQPQH
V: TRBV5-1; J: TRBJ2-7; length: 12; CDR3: ASSRTGSSYEQY
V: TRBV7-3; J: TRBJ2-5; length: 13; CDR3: ASSLGDRDQETQY
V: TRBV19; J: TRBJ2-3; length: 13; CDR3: ASSIRDRGTDTQY
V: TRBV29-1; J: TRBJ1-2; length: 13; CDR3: SVGVHPGQKYGYT
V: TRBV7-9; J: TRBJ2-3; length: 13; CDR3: ASSLAGGSTDTQY
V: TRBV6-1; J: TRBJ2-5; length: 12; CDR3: ATTSGIYQETQY
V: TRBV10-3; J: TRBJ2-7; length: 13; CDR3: AISDSGQGWYEQY
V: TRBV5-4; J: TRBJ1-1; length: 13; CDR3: ASSSAGPMNTEAF
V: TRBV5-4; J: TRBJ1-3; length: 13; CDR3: ASSLTGPPGNTIY
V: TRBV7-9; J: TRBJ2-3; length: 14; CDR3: ASSLTSGGGTDTQY
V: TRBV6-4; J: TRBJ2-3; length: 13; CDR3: ASSDPGQGTDTQY
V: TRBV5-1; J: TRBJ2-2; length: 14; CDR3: ASSPKPGTDTGELF